Each of the 27 T cell receptor beta chains below was sequenced from the same sample in a study of control samples from healthy donors and cancer patients. The table came from immunoSEQ multiplex PCR; TCRdb's copy has only in-frame clones and leaves some out. The table shows roughly 370,000 clones, with 80% to 95% occurring only once. Sample: PBMCs. The receptors shown here come from a middle-aged man with head and neck cancer.

The rearrangement links TRBV6-6 to TRBJ2-7; D is undetermined. Germline CDR1 MNHNY, CDR2 SVGAGI (reference sequence). The V end was cut by 0 bases, the J end by 0 bases, with 9 bases between. This CDR3 comprises 15 residues. The CDR3 here is CASSYSSSISYEQYF. CDR3 nucleotides: TGTGCCAGCAGTTACTCGTCTTCGATCTCCTACGAGCAGTACTTC.

The chain carries TRBV7-3 and TRBJ2-2, with D unresolved. Germline V gene data show CDR1 as SGHTA and CDR2 as FQGTGA. V lost 3 bases, J lost 7 bases, and 6 bases lay in between. The CDR3 loop spans 12 amino acids. The CDR3 DNA sequence: TGTGCCAGCAGCTTGGATGGCGGGGAGCTGTTTTTT. Protein: CASSLDGGELFF.

The chain carries TRBV12-5 and TRBJ2-5; 7 bases map to TRBD2. The CDR3 has 17 residues. Germline CDR1 is LGHNT and CDR2 is FRNRAP. With 2 bases clipped from V and 5 bases from J, the junction kept 14 bases outside the gene matches. CDR3 residues: CASGLSLGGSMGETQYF. CDR3 in DNA: TGTGCTAGTGGTTTGAGCTTAGGCGGGAGTATGGGTGAGACCCAGTACTTC.

The chain joins TRBV7-3 to TRBJ2-2; 11 bases align to TRBD2. This CDR3 region has 16 residues. The V gene's germline CDR1 is SGHTA and CDR2 FQGTGA. The ends lost 6 bases at V and 5 bases at J; junction bases unmatched: 8. The CDR3 region is CASRPPRTSGTGELFF. The CDR3 bases are TGTGCCAGCAGGCCACCTAGGACTAGCGGGACCGGGGAGCTGTTTTTT.

The chain is built from TRBV15 and TRBJ2-1, with TRBD1 matching over 8 bases. CDR3 length: 15 amino acids. In germline, CDR1 is LNHNV, CDR2 YYDKDF (reference sequence). Losses at the gene ends were 0 bases for V and 9 bases for J; bases not matched to a gene: 7. CDR3 sequence (DNA): TGTGCCACCAGCAGAGACCGGGACAGGTGGGGTGAGCAGTTCTTC. Its translation is CATSRDRDRWGEQFF.

The rearrangement uses TRBV5-1 and TRBJ2-5; 7 nucleotides agree with TRBD1. The CDR3 spans 16 residues. Germline V gene data show CDR1 as SGHRS and CDR2 as YFSETQ. The ends lost 6 bases at V and 1 base at J; junction bases unmatched: 12. CDR3 sequence: CASTPRPSGGQETQYF. The DNA for the CDR3 is TGCGCCAGCACCCCGAGACCCTCAGGGGGCCAAGAGACCCAGTACTTC.

The chain has TRBV28 and TRBJ2-7; TRBD1 aligns across 7 bases. This CDR3 comprises 14 residues. V shed 7 bases and J 5 bases; nucleotides not matched to a gene: 11. Looked up from germline, CDR1 is MDHEN and CDR2 is SYDVKM. The CDR3 sequence: CASNNPQGKHEQYF. DNA of the CDR3: TGTGCCAGCAATAACCCACAGGGGAAGCACGAGCAGTACTTC. Filled out from reference TRBV28 and TRBJ2-7, the complete variable domain reads DVKVTQSSRYLVKRTGEKVFLECVQDMDHENMFWYRQDPGLGLRLIYFSYDVKMKEKGDIPEGYSVSREKKERFSLILESASTNQTSMYLCASNNPQGKHEQYFGPGTRLTVT.

This clone was detected a few times. Other DNA sequences in the same sample also yield this CDR3. J is TRBJ1-5 and V is TRBV19, with D maybe TRBD1 (6 bases). The CDR3 consists of 13 residues. Germline CDR1 and CDR2: LNHDA and SQIVND (reference sequence). Trimming removed 3 bases from V and 4 bases from J, with 7 bases in between. The DNA of the CDR3 is TGTGCCAGTAGTATTAGGGGGAATCAGCCCCAGCATTTT. This translates into CASSIRGNQPQHF.

The chain combines TRBV6-2 or TRBV6-3 with TRBJ1-5; TRBD1 is a possible D gene (6 bases). V gave up 5 bases and J gave up 8 bases, with 10 bases separating them. This CDR3 comprises 12 residues. Germline CDR1 MNHEY, CDR2 SVGEGT. The CDR3 nucleotides read TGTGCCAGCAGTCACAGGGTGGAGCCCCAGCATTTT. It encodes CASSHRVEPQHF.

This rearrangement joins TRBV14 to TRBJ2-3, with TRBD2 matching 7 bases. The length of the CDR3 is 16 residues. Germline CDR1 is SGHDN and CDR2 is FVKESK. Trimming took 1 base from V and 1 from J; bases not matched to a gene: 5. Here the CDR3 DNA reads TGTGCCAGCAGCCAAGGTATCGCGGGGGGCACAGATACGCAGTATTTT. It is translated as CASSQGIAGGTDTQYF.

This CDR3 reads CAWSEVENEQFF. The DNA of the CDR3 is TGTGCCTGGAGTGAAGTCGAGAATGAGCAGTTCTTC. The chain is built from TRBV30 and TRBJ2-1; unclear D gene. The CDR3 is 12 residues long. Trimming took off 1 base at V and 7 bases at J, with 8 bases between the two ends. From germline, CDR1 is GTSNPN and CDR2 SVGIG (reference sequence).

V usage is TRBV25-1 and J usage is TRBJ2-1; 11 bases match TRBD2. The CDR3 has 15 residues. CDR1 MGHDK and CDR2 SYGVNS come from the germline V gene. After removal of 9 bases from V and 8 bases from J, the junction contained 12 bases not matched to a gene. As DNA, the CDR3 is TGTGCCAGGGCTACTAGCGGGGGCTTGCGGGATGAGCAGTTCTTC. Protein sequence: CARATSGGLRDEQFF.

The chain employs TRBV18 and TRBJ1-2; tentative D call: TRBD1 (5 bases). The CDR3 sequence is 14 residues long. Between the trimmed V and J ends, which lost 7 bases and 4 bases, there was a span of 16 bases. Germline CDR1 reads KGHSH; CDR2 reads LQKENI. The CDR3 is CASFREAGIYGYTF. The CDR3 region has the DNA TGTGCCAGCTTCAGGGAGGCAGGGATCTATGGCTACACCTTC.

This clone was recorded once. The chain couples TRBV9 to TRBJ1-1; the D gene is possibly TRBD1 (5 bases). This CDR3 spans 15 amino acids. In germline, CDR1 is SGDLS, CDR2 YYNGEE. Deletions cut 0 bases from V and 0 bases from J, with 9 bases between. CDR3 in amino acids: CASSVASGLNTEAFF. The CDR3 DNA reads as TGTGCCAGCAGCGTAGCGTCAGGGTTGAACACTGAAGCTTTCTTT. The complete variable domain, with remaining parts taken from reference TRBV9 and TRBJ1-1, reads DSGVTQTPKHLITATGQRVTLRCSPRSGDLSVYWYQQSLDQGLQFLIQYYNGEERAKGNILERFSAQQFPDLHSELNLSSLELGDSALYFCASSVASGLNTEAFFGQGTRLTVV.

This chain links TRBV7-2 with TRBJ2-2; tentatively, D is TRBD1 (7 bases). The CDR3 length is 16 residues. In germline, CDR1 is SGHTA, CDR2 FQGNSA. V lost 5 bases to trimming and J lost 3 bases, with 16 bases between them. The CDR3 sequence: CASSAHRGGYTGELFF. The CDR3 DNA reads TGTGCCAGCAGCGCCCACAGGGGAGGTTACACCGGGGAGCTGTTTTTT.

The J gene is TRBJ1-2, the V gene TRBV28; D not resolved. The CDR3 has 15 amino acids. Trimming pared 9 bases from V and 2 bases from J, leaving 19 bases between. Germline V lookup: CDR1 MDHEN, CDR2 SYDVKM. CDR3 sequence reads: CASFALGMRNYGYTF. Here the CDR3 DNA reads TGTGCCAGTTTCGCGTTAGGGATGAGGAACTATGGCTACACCTTC.

The chain recombines TRBV7-9 with TRBJ2-1; no reliable D call. Deletions cut 3 bases from V and 9 bases from J, with 21 bases between. CDR1 and CDR2 (germline): SEHNR, FQNEAQ (reference sequence). The CDR3 is 16 residues long. The CDR3 bases are TGTGCCAGCAGCTTTAGTGGGCTCCTGAGGCATGGTGAGCAGTTCTTC. It is translated as CASSFSGLLRHGEQFF.

CDR3 sequence: CASSFTGVGGEKLFF. The CDR3 coding sequence is TGTGCCAGCAGTTTCACAGGGGTTGGGGGTGAAAAACTGTTTTTT. The V call is TRBV28, the J call TRBJ1-4, with 7 positions matching TRBD1. Unmatched junction bases numbered 8, after V lost 3 bases and J lost 7 bases. The CDR3 consists of 15 residues. Germline lookup yields CDR1 MDHEN and CDR2 SYDVKM.

This chain uses TRBV7-3 with TRBJ2-7, with 10 positions matching TRBD1. This CDR3 is built from 15 residues. The germline CDR1 and CDR2 sequences are SGHTA and FQGTGA. V trimming: 5 bases; J trimming: 3 bases; junction bases outside the gene matches: 7. The CDR3 DNA follows: TGTGCCAGCAGCCCGACCGGGACAGGGGACTACGAGCAGTACTTC. Translation: CASSPTGTGDYEQYF. Supplemented by reference TRBV7-3 and TRBJ2-7, the full variable domain reads GAGVSQTPSNKVTEKGKYVELRCDPISGHTALYWYRQSLGQGPEFLIYFQGTGAADDSGLPNDRFFAVRPEGSVSTLKIQRTERGDSAVYLCASSPTGTGDYEQYFGPGTRLTVT.

The genes are TRBV4-2 and TRBJ2-6; D possibly corresponds to TRBD1 (6 bases). The germline V gene encodes CDR1 LGHNA and CDR2 YNFKEQ. This CDR3 comprises 17 residues. Trimming took 4 bases from V and 1 from J, leaving 14 bases between them. CDR3 amino acids: CASSLRGRYSGANVLTF. CDR3 DNA: TGTGCCAGCAGCCTCAGGGGCCGATATTCTGGGGCCAACGTCCTGACTTTC.

This chain's CDR3 is CASTLGTVNGYTF. For the CDR3, the DNA is TGTGCCAGCACCCTTGGGACAGTGAACGGCTACACCTTC. The chain has TRBV6-5 and TRBJ1-2, with TRBD1 identical over 7 bases. This CDR3 comprises 13 residues. The V gene end was trimmed by 7 bases and the J gene end by 8 bases; junction bases not matched to a gene: 10. CDR1 and CDR2 (germline): MNHEY, SVGAGI.

The chain joins TRBV9 to TRBJ2-5, with D perhaps matching TRBD2 (6 bases). There are 15 residues in the CDR3. Per germline, CDR1 SGDLS and CDR2 YYNGEE. Between the trimmed V and J ends, which lost 2 bases and 5 bases, there was a span of 16 bases. CDR3 bases: TGTGCCAGCAGCGTTGCCGAACACCGGGGGGAGACCCAGTACTTC. Amino acid sequence: CASSVAEHRGETQYF.

The chain is built from TRBV11-2 and TRBJ2-3; 9 bases match TRBD2. The CDR3 totals 17 residues. The V and J ends lost 5 bases and 1 base, in that order; junction bases with no gene match: 10. Germline-derived CDR1 and CDR2 are SGHAT and FQNNGV. The CDR3 spells CASSQARTSDRTDTQYF. CDR3 DNA sequence: TGTGCCAGCAGCCAGGCGAGGACTAGCGACCGCACAGATACGCAGTATTTT.

The V call is TRBV7-9, the J call TRBJ1-2, with 10 bases matching TRBD1. The CDR3 is made up of 16 amino acids. The V gene's germline CDR1 is SEHNR and CDR2 FQNEAQ (reference sequence). With 0 bases clipped from V and 5 bases from J, the junction kept 6 bases outside the gene matches. CDR3 in DNA: TGTGCCAGCAGCTTAGCTGGGACAGGGGAGGGTTATGGCTACACCTTC. Translated, it gives CASSLAGTGEGYGYTF.

This chain uses TRBV7-3 with TRBJ2-2; D is ambiguous. Germline assignment: CDR1 SGHTA and CDR2 FQGTGA. The germline V and J ends were trimmed by 2 bases and 1 base, with 8 bases remaining between them. The CDR3 has 15 amino acids. Here the CDR3 DNA reads TGTGCCAGCAGCTTAGTCGCGGAGAACACCGGGGAGCTGTTTTTT. Amino acid sequence: CASSLVAENTGELFF. Based on the CDR3 plus reference TRBV7-3 and TRBJ2-2, the full variable domain is GAGVSQTPSNKVTEKGKYVELRCDPISGHTALYWYRQSLGQGPEFLIYFQGTGAADDSGLPNDRFFAVRPEGSVSTLKIQRTERGDSAVYLCASSLVAENTGELFFGEGSRLTVL.

The V and J genes are TRBV7-9 and TRBJ2-7; D is unresolved. The CDR3 runs 12 residues. The V end lost 1 base, the J end lost 5 bases, and 6 bases lay between the germline ends. CDR1 and CDR2 (germline): SEHNR, FQNEAQ (reference sequence). The CDR3 DNA reads TGTGCCAGCAGCTTAGATTTCCACGAGCAGTACTTC. Amino acid sequence: CASSLDFHEQYF.

The chain recombines TRBV9 with TRBJ1-2, with D uncertain. The ends were cut back, 3 bases at V and 7 bases at J, with 13 bases in the middle. The CDR3 is 13 residues long. Germline values: CDR1 SGDLS, CDR2 YYNGEE. The CDR3 DNA reads as TGTGCCAGCAGCGCAAACGCGGGCCCTGGCTACACCTTC. The encoded protein is CASSANAGPGYTF.